What follows describes a single T cell receptor beta chain. Antigen: not known. TCRdb itself ran the reads through MiXCR, one entry per CDR3 protein. The sample consists of about 360,000 distinct CDR3 sequences, over 15% of them appearing once. Germline V gene lookup returns CDR1 SEHNR and CDR2 FQNEAQ (reference sequence). Trimming pared 5 bases from V and 6 bases from J, leaving 17 bases between. This CDR3 has 14 amino acids. This entry is derived from a study of T cell repertoires in cytomegalovirus infection. For the study at large: TCR beta signatures that were public indicated CMV infection and matching HLA type.

Findings of the study overall: CMV-specific HLA-C-restricted TCR beta clonotypes dominated the ex vivo response. Cumulative frequency of public TCR beta families picked out carriers of CMV plus the relevant HLA.

The chain uses TRBV7-9 and TRBJ2-7; tentative D call: TRBD1 (5 bases). Sequencing input: PBMCs. The clonotype originates from a human donor in good health (CMV status not recorded). Some clones in this sample may be carry-over from other donors' samples. This CDR3 is CASSLPGKEREQYF. In DNA form, the CDR3 reads TGTGCCAGCAGCCTTCCAGGGAAAGAGCGCGAGCAGTACTTC. Variable domain in full (rest from reference TRBV7-9 and TRBJ2-7): DTGVSQNPRHKITKRGQNVTFRCDPISEHNRLYWYRQTLGQGPEFLTYFQNEAQLEKSRLLSDRFSAERPKGSFSTLEIQRTEQGDSAMYLCASSLPGKEREQYFGPGTRLTVT.